Below, one T cell receptor (beta chain) is given with its context. Its target is not known. The data were obtained in a study of T cells in narcolepsy. At the level of the study: Healthy controls were enrolled alongside patients with narcolepsy type 1 or type 2. Overall study results and limits: Autoreactive HCRT-specific and TRIB2-specific clonotypes were marked in same-patient CSF-versus-blood CD4+ comparisons.

Method: immunoSEQ multiplex PCR; TCRdb's copy keeps in-frame clones and lacks some. The sample has 15,000 to 20,000 clones; around 77% are singletons. From germline, CDR1 is MNHNY and CDR2 SVGAGI (reference sequence). V was pared by 4 bases and J by 5 bases, with 5 bases of the junction left unmatched. The CDR3 consists of 15 residues. The V call is TRBV6-6, the J call TRBJ2-5; 12 bases are a match to TRBD2. This clonotype was obtained from a human donor with narcolepsy. The sample was CD45RA- memory CD8+ T cells from PBMCs. CDR3 amino acids: CASSSGTSGRETQYF. CDR3 nucleotides: TGTGCCAGCAGTTCCGGGACTAGCGGGCGTGAGACCCAGTACTTC.